Below are 19 T cell receptor beta chains sequenced from a single sample in a study of blood T cell repertoires in COVID-19. Clones were read by immunoSEQ multiplex PCR, and TCRdb kept only the in-frame ones, dropping some. Among some 360,000 clones listed, around nine tenths were seen once. Material: peripheral blood. These receptors originate from a woman aged 55 to 70 with COVID-19, enrolled during active disease.

Comment on this clone: The same CDR3 is also encoded by other DNA sequences in this sample. This chain joins TRBV3-1 (or the pseudogene TRBV3-2) and TRBJ1-1; 9 nucleotides match TRBD1. J gave up 5 bases and V 4 bases, and 5 bases lay outside the gene matches. The CDR3 has 14 residues. In germline, CDR1 is LGHDT, CDR2 YNNKEL (reference sequence). The CDR3 loop is CASSPTGGGTEAFF. In DNA, the CDR3 is TGTGCCAGCAGCCCTACAGGGGGCGGAACTGAAGCTTTCTTT.

The chain couples TRBV18 to TRBJ1-3; the D is unclear. V was cut by 2 bases and J by 0 bases, with 14 bases left in between. This CDR3 has 17 amino acids. The germline V gene has CDR1 KGHSH and CDR2 LQKENI. CDR3 residues: CASSPIRQTSSGNTIYF. CDR3 DNA sequence: TGTGCCAGCTCACCAATTCGTCAGACATCCTCTGGAAACACCATATATTTT.

CDR3 in amino acids: CASLAYSGNTIYF. The CDR3 coding sequence is TGTGCCAGCTTAGCGTACTCTGGAAACACCATATATTTT. The V gene is TRBV28, the J gene TRBJ1-3, with no clear D. The V end lost 8 bases, the J end lost 0 bases, and 8 bases lay between the germline ends. The CDR3 extends over 13 amino acids. The germline CDR1 and CDR2 sequences are MDHEN and SYDVKM.

The genes are TRBV28 and TRBJ2-7; 10 bases agree with TRBD1. The CDR3 is 14 amino acids. After removal of 9 bases from V and 2 bases from J, the junction contained 7 bases not matched to a gene. Germline V lookup: CDR1 MDHEN, CDR2 SYDVKM. The CDR3 DNA follows: TGTGCCAGTTATACCGGGACAGGGGCCTACGAGCAGTACTTC. Protein: CASYTGTGAYEQYF.

This chain links TRBV10-2 with TRBJ1-5; D not certain. V was trimmed by 3 bases and J by 3 bases, leaving 9 bases between them. This CDR3 contains 14 residues. Germline CDR1 and CDR2: WSHSY and SAAADI. The CDR3 loop reads CASSELSPNQPQHF. In DNA form, the CDR3 reads TGCGCCAGCAGTGAATTGAGTCCCAATCAGCCCCAGCATTTT.

The rearrangement joins TRBV5-1 to TRBJ1-6; the match to TRBD1 covers 7 bases. The CDR3 spans 14 residues. From germline, CDR1 is SGHRS and CDR2 YFSETQ. Losses at the gene ends were 1 base for V and 9 bases for J; bases not matched to a gene: 4. The CDR3 protein is CASSLTGVGSPLHF. As DNA, the CDR3 is TGCGCCAGCAGCTTGACAGGGGTTGGTTCACCCCTCCACTTT.

The chain carries TRBV7-8 and TRBJ1-5; TRBD1 matches 7 bases. The CDR3 sequence is 15 residues long. The ends lost 1 base at V and 5 bases at J; junction bases unmatched: 5. Looked up from germline, CDR1 is SGHVS and CDR2 is FQNEAQ. CDR3 sequence reads: CASSLGGQRDQPQHF. In nucleotides, the CDR3 is TGTGCCAGCAGCTTAGGGGGACAGCGAGATCAGCCCCAGCATTTT.

The rearrangement joins TRBV19 to TRBJ2-2, with TRBD1 matching 7 bases. V lost 6 bases to trimming and J lost 1 base; unmatched junction nucleotides: 8. Germline V lookup: CDR1 LNHDA, CDR2 SQIVND (reference sequence). The CDR3 is 16 residues long. The CDR3: CASSMKGTVNTGELFF. For the CDR3, the DNA is TGTGCCAGTAGCATGAAAGGGACAGTGAACACCGGGGAGCTGTTTTTT.

In the case of this clone: The sample has other DNA sequences that encode this CDR3 too. This chain uses TRBV2 with TRBJ1-5; perhaps TRBD1 as D (6 bases). Trimming stripped 1 base from V and 7 bases from J, with 8 bases between. The CDR3 has 13 amino acids. Germline V gene data show CDR1 as SNHLY and CDR2 as FYNNEI. CDR3 residues: CASSEERGQPQHF. DNA of the CDR3: TGTGCCAGCAGTGAAGAGAGGGGGCAGCCCCAGCATTTT.

The chain uses TRBV4-1 and TRBJ1-2; possible D gene TRBD1, 6 bases. The germline V and J ends were trimmed by 8 bases and 4 bases, with 17 bases remaining between them. Germline values: CDR1 MGHRA, CDR2 YSYEKL. This CDR3 has 14 residues. The CDR3: CASGAPGERYGYTF. CDR3 coding DNA: TGCGCCAGCGGAGCCCCAGGGGAGCGCTATGGCTACACCTTC.

A word on this clone: In the same sample, other DNA sequences code for this CDR3. The chain carries TRBV7-3 and TRBJ1-2, with 9 nucleotides matching TRBD1. Per germline, CDR1 SGHTA and CDR2 FQGTGA. This CDR3 has 13 residues. With 6 bases clipped from V and 7 bases from J, the junction kept 6 bases outside the gene matches. The CDR3 coding sequence is TGTGCCAGCAGTCCACAGGGGGCCCGTGGCTACACCTTC. Amino acids: CASSPQGARGYTF.

CDR3 protein: CASIDRGDSPLHF. In nucleotides, the CDR3 is TGCGCCAGCATCGACAGGGGGGATTCACCCCTCCACTTT. The V and J genes are TRBV10-2 and TRBJ1-6, with TRBD1 identical over 9 bases. The trim removed 7 bases at V and 8 bases at J, leaving 3 bases unmatched. The CDR3 covers 13 residues. CDR1 is WSHSY, CDR2 SAAADI, per germline.

This chain connects TRBV6-6 to TRBJ2-2; 7 bases line up with TRBD1. This CDR3 has 15 amino acids. The V gene's germline CDR1 is MNHNY and CDR2 SVGAGI (reference sequence). The junction had 2 bases not matched to a gene; V was cut back by 0 bases and J by 4 bases. CDR3 amino acids: CASSYSGQVTGELFF. CDR3 DNA: TGTGCCAGCAGTTACTCAGGACAGGTCACCGGGGAGCTGTTTTTT.

On this clone itself: In the same sample, other DNA sequences code for this CDR3. The chain carries TRBV5-1 and TRBJ1-1; D perhaps matches TRBD1 (6 bases). Germline V gene data show CDR1 as SGHRS and CDR2 as YFSETQ. The CDR3 length is 15 residues. Trimming shortened V by 4 bases and J by 2 bases, and 15 bases separated the two germline ends. The CDR3, as DNA: TGCGCCAGCAGCCTGGGGGCGGGGAGAAACACTGAAGCTTTCTTT. The encoded protein is CASSLGAGRNTEAFF.

This clone was seen a handful of times. The J gene is TRBJ1-5, the V gene TRBV30; 9 nucleotides align to TRBD1. Germline CDR1 is GTSNPN and CDR2 is SVGIG (reference sequence). V lost 4 bases and J lost 5; bases outside the gene matches: 6. The CDR3 has 14 amino acids. Here the CDR3 reads CAWTPGQGYQPQHF. The CDR3 coding sequence is TGTGCCTGGACCCCGGGACAGGGTTATCAGCCCCAGCATTTT.

V and J are TRBV3-1 (or the pseudogene TRBV3-2) and TRBJ2-2, with TRBD1 matching over 7 bases. Germline V gene data show CDR1 as LGHDT and CDR2 as YNNKEL (reference sequence). V lost 4 bases and J lost 5; bases outside the gene matches: 10. The CDR3 runs 16 residues. CDR3: CASSPLAGGDTGELFF. The CDR3 DNA reads as TGTGCCAGCAGCCCGCTCGCAGGGGGTGATACCGGGGAGCTGTTTTTT.

J is TRBJ1-4 and V is TRBV2, with 9 positions matching TRBD1. CDR3 length: 13 amino acids. Germline V CDR1 and CDR2: SNHLY, FYNNEI. V dropped 10 bases and J dropped 8; count of bases not matched to a gene: 8. The CDR3 here is CATRGTGQEKLFF. CDR3 DNA: TGTGCCACCCGGGGGACAGGGCAAGAAAAACTGTTTTTT.

The gene calls are TRBV5-1 and TRBJ2-3, with D perhaps TRBD1 (6 bases). This CDR3 has 14 residues. Germline values: CDR1 SGHRS, CDR2 YFSETQ. The V end lost 5 bases, the J end lost 0 bases, and 10 bases lay between the germline ends. This CDR3 reads CASRTGASTDTQYF. CDR3 in DNA: TGCGCCAGCAGGACAGGCGCGAGCACAGATACGCAGTATTTT.

The chain is built from TRBV6-1 and TRBJ1-5; D is unresolved. The CDR3 is made up of 16 amino acids. Per germline, CDR1 MNHNS and CDR2 SASEGT. The V and J ends lost 2 bases and 6 bases respectively, with 17 bases between them. The CDR3 region has the DNA TGTGCCAGCAGTGAAAGTTGGCGAGGGTTGGGTCAGCCCCAGCATTTT. Translation: CASSESWRGLGQPQHF.